A selection of T cell receptor beta chains follows, all from one sample in a study of blood T cell repertoires in COVID-19. TCRdb's copy holds only in-frame clones and misses some; the assay was immunoSEQ multiplex PCR. The sample lists 180,000 or so clones, roughly 85% seen once, with roughly 8.2% in the top ten. Sequenced material: peripheral blood. The receptors come from a man in his sixties with acute or convalescent COVID-19. Each CDR3 is given without its conserved first and last residue. Size tells how often a clone was seen (once, few, many) or the class of an expanded clone, and some rows leave it out.

cdr3_length	v_call	clone_size	j_call	cdr3_aa
16	TRBV11-2	-	TRBJ2-3	ASSPRGLAVASTDTQY
13	TRBV28	-	TRBJ1-5	ASSSVQGFRQPQH
11	TRBV28	-	TRBJ2-5	ASSLGVWETQY
12	TRBV6-5	-	TRBJ1-6	ASRDRGLVSPLH
12	TRBV18	-	TRBJ2-5	ASTAVAGQETQY
15	TRBV5-1	few	TRBJ2-1	ASSLSTSGSRYNEQF
12	TRBV28	-	TRBJ2-1	ASAFTNSGNEQF
14	TRBV3-1/TRBV3-2	-	TRBJ1-3	ASSQWVGVSGNTIY
11	TRBV7-2	-	TRBJ1-1	ASSLQGATEAF
13	TRBV5-1	-	TRBJ2-7	ASSLAGTGIYEQY
13	TRBV6-2/TRBV6-3	-	TRBJ1-5	ASSDMGTSNQPQH
14	TRBV6-2/TRBV6-3	-	TRBJ2-1	ASSPSTGYSYNEQF
12	TRBV6-5	-	TRBJ1-2	ASSYSSGFYGYT
11	TRBV12-3/TRBV12-4	-	TRBJ2-1	ASGGSLANEQF
12	TRBV7-2	-	TRBJ2-7	ASSPRLVTYEQY
12	TRBV21-1	-	TRBJ1-4	ASSKQGVVEKLF
13	TRBV7-6	-	TRBJ2-7	ASSSSGGLSYEQY
14	TRBV25-1	-	TRBJ2-1	ASSENGLAGDNEQF
11	TRBV30	-	TRBJ1-5	AWKTGGLGAQH
12	TRBV18	-	TRBJ2-7	ASSLGLAGSPED
12	TRBV5-1	-	TRBJ2-2	ASSLGLGHGELF
9	TRBV29-1	-	TRBJ2-7	SVGAHREQY
11	TRBV28	-	TRBJ1-5	ASRTYSNQPQH
15	TRBV19	-	TRBJ2-1	ASSPRGSGLSYNEQF
9	TRBV2	-	TRBJ2-1	ASSPRDEQF
15	TRBV24-1	-	TRBJ2-7	ATSVPRASGRLYEQY
13	TRBV27	-	TRBJ1-5	ASSFRGGVNQPQH
13	TRBV6-5	-	TRBJ1-2	ASPTGQGLLRGYT
14	TRBV28	-	TRBJ2-3	ASSLLGQGRRDTQY
16	TRBV7-9	-	TRBJ2-2	ASSLSLGLAGNTGELF
11	TRBV2	-	TRBJ2-1	ASSLQTNNEQF
12	TRBV3-1/TRBV3-2	-	TRBJ2-5	ASSQASAKETQY
12	TRBV28	few	TRBJ1-6	ASSPLQGYSPLH
13	TRBV14	-	TRBJ1-2	ASSQSRQGVYGYT
13	TRBV6-5	-	TRBJ1-2	ASSYGQRANYGYT
13	TRBV18	-	TRBJ1-1	ASSPEGRVNTEAF
12	TRBV5-1	-	TRBJ1-2	ASSLDRQFGGYT
11	TRBV7-9	-	TRBJ1-2	ASAVQGTYGYT
16	TRBV19	-	TRBJ2-1	ASIQTSGSLGKNNEQF
13	TRBV6-2/TRBV6-3	-	TRBJ1-2	ASSYGSAGDYGYT
13	TRBV15	-	TRBJ2-4	ATSRLSSGKNIQY
9	TRBV20-1	-	TRBJ2-7	SSKRGWEQY
12	TRBV7-2	-	TRBJ2-5	ASSSWESLETQY
15	TRBV5-1	once	TRBJ2-5	ASSLDGLLTGGETQY
12	TRBV2	-	TRBJ2-7	ASTGGGDSYEQY
12	TRBV2	-	TRBJ1-5	ASTAGFRNQPQH
11	TRBV5-1	-	TRBJ2-7	ASSLQREHEQY
11	TRBV7-9	-	TRBJ1-1	ASSLQRDTEAF